This T cell receptor (beta chain) appears in the sequencing data of a study of PD-L1 blockade in urothelial cancer. Overall study: The patients had undergone anywhere from 0 to 3 prior chemotherapy regimens. Samples came from 3 weeks, at the second dose, and 6 weeks into treatment. The study's findings and limits: Lower pretreatment blood TCR clonality, under the median, predicted better survival, researchers reported.

As for time point: peripheral blood 6 weeks after treatment start. Patients suffered from locally advanced or metastatic urothelial carcinoma. Concerning this clone itself: Its antigen remains unidentified.

This table comes from immunoSEQ multiplex PCR, and its TCRdb copy is limited to in-frame clones, with some not included. This sample has over 100,000 clones, with around 93% found just once. Germline V gene data show CDR1 as SQVTM and CDR2 as ANQGSEA. CDR3 length equals 15 residues. With 7 bases clipped from V and 3 bases from J, the junction kept 12 bases outside the gene matches. V is TRBV29-1 and J is TRBJ2-3; TRBD1 aligns across 8 bases. This specimen was PBMCs, taken around atezolizumab (anti-PD-L1) treatment. This TCR was sampled from a man aged 55 to 69 with urothelial cancer. The CDR3 region has the DNA TGCAGCGGGGGGCATGGGGACAGGAGTACAGATACGCAGTATTTT. Its translation is CSGGHGDRSTDTQYF.